The text below deals with one T cell receptor beta chain. This specimen belongs to a study of tumor-infiltrating lymphocytes in primary liver carcinoma. The CDR3 has 16 residues. Germline V gene lookup returns CDR1 MNHNS and CDR2 SASEGT. Between the trimmed V and J ends, which lost 0 bases and 3 bases, there was a span of 15 bases. Unsorted whole blood served as the source of blood RNA, and germline DNA was extracted as well. The template, roughly 0.45 ug total RNA, yielded TCR beta cDNA made with a constant-region primer. TCR beta libraries came from three nested multiplex PCR rounds using slightly modified ARM-PCR. For 10 cycles apiece, the opening two PCR rounds ran with TRBV1-TRBV30 forward primers and a C-beta reverse primer. TCRdb called the multiplex PCR reads again in MiXCR, with one record for every CDR3 protein. The sample lists 330,000 or so distinct CDR3 sequences, less than 70% occurring once.

The TCR comes from a man aged 40-49 years with primary liver carcinoma and hepatitis B virus infection. This chain links TRBV6-1 with TRBJ2-7, with a possible D match to TRBD2 (6 bases). The specimen sequenced was peripheral blood. The CDR3 coding sequence is TGTGCCAGCAGTGAAGCTGGCAGGGTGGACTACTACGAGCAGTACTTC. Encoded protein: CASSEAGRVDYYEQYF.